This TCR beta chain derives from a study of identical twins. TCRdb passed the 5' RACE reads through MiXCR, listing each CDR3 protein once. The data hold 550,000 to 800,000 distinct CDR3 sequences, with roughly 7.2% observed a single time. This clonotype occurred many times. The CDR3 consists of 13 residues. Germline CDR1 and CDR2: DFQATT and SNEGSKA (reference sequence). Trimming shortened V by 5 bases and J by 2 bases, and 11 bases separated the two germline ends. Another study also made use of these data, one on yellow fever vaccine responses in identical twins.

This chain uses TRBV20-1 with TRBJ2-3; the D is unclear. The sample consisted of PBMCs. This sequence was found in a woman between 18 and 30 years old in good health. The CDR3 sequence is CSALVGPTDTQYF. Here the CDR3 DNA reads TGCAGTGCTTTGGTGGGTCCCACAGATACGCAGTATTTT.